This is a list of T cell receptor beta chains from one sample in a study of T cell repertoires in cytomegalovirus infection. A single record per CDR3 protein comes from TCRdb applying MiXCR to the reads. Of around 800,000 distinct CDR3 sequences listed, about 31% are singletons. No antigens are known for them. Sample: cultured CD8+ T cells from PBMCs, taken from culture after CMV antigen stimulation. These receptors originate from a human donor in good health (CMV status not recorded). Some clones in this sample may be carry-over from other donors' samples. Each CDR3 is given with its conserved first and last residue. The D gene is left open where the match is weak. Rows give clone size only sometimes, using once, few, many, or a class for an expanded clone.

>TRBV24-1|.|.|TRBJ2-5|13
CATSPGDTETQYF
TGTGCCACCAGTCCAGGGGACACGGAGACCCAGTACTTC
>TRBV7-8|many|.|TRBJ1-1|16
CASSFSRAGRNTEAFF
TGTGCCAGCAGCTTTTCTCGGGCGGGGAGGAACACTGAAGCTTTCTTT
>TRBV2|.|.|TRBJ2-5|13
CASSEIARETQYF
TGTGCCAGCAGTGAGATAGCAAGAGAGACCCAGTACTTC
>TRBV7-9|.|TRBD1|TRBJ2-7|14
CASTPGQGAHEQYF
TGTGCCAGCACACCGGGACAGGGGGCCCACGAGCAGTACTTC
>TRBV6-5|.|.|TRBJ2-3|15
CASSPLPGSTDTQYF
TGTGCCAGCAGCCCCCTACCGGGCAGCACAGATACGCAGTATTTT
>TRBV6-1|.|TRBD1|TRBJ1-1|15
CASSIGQGVGTEAFF
TGTGCCAGCAGCATCGGACAGGGGGTTGGCACTGAAGCTTTCTTT
>TRBV7-9|.|.|TRBJ2-2|15
CASSFGPGNTGELFF
TGTGCCAGCAGCTTTGGCCCAGGGAACACCGGGGAGCTGTTTTTT
>TRBV29-1|.|TRBD2|TRBJ2-1|15
CSVHYLAGGQNEQFF
TGCAGCGTTCATTACTTAGCGGGGGGGCAAAATGAGCAGTTCTTC
>TRBV5-5|few|.|TRBJ2-2|15
CASSFRAPSTGELFF
TGTGCCAGCAGCTTTAGGGCACCGTCGACCGGGGAGCTGTTTTTT
>TRBV7-6|many|TRBD1|TRBJ2-7|14
CASSPGTVPYEQYF
TGTGCCAGCAGCCCCGGGACAGTTCCCTACGAGCAGTACTTC
>TRBV7-6|many|.|TRBJ2-1|15
CASSLQGGSYNEQFF
TGTGCCAGCAGCCTCCAGGGGGGGTCCTACAATGAGCAGTTCTTC
>TRBV13|few|.|TRBJ1-6|16
CASSLEGTNYNSPLHF
TGTGCCAGCAGCTTAGAGGGGACGAATTATAATTCACCCCTCCACTTT
>TRBV4-3|.|.|TRBJ2-2|17
CASSPGTVTMKTGELFF
TGCGCCAGCAGCCCCGGGACCGTCACTATGAAAACCGGGGAGCTGTTTTTT
>TRBV6-1|few|.|TRBJ1-1|18
CASSEIQTGVFMNTEAFF
TGTGCCAGCAGTGAGATCCAGACAGGTGTCTTTATGAACACTGAAGCTTTCTTT
>TRBV5-6|.|.|TRBJ1-2|15
CASSSRGRHGYGYTF
TGTGCCAGCAGCTCCCGAGGCCGTCACGGCTATGGCTACACCTTC
>TRBV6-1|.|.|TRBJ1-5|16
CASSEEARGIYQPQHF
TGTGCCAGCAGTGAAGAGGCCCGGGGCATATATCAGCCCCAGCATTTT
>TRBV9|.|.|TRBJ2-1|12
CASSGVGDEQFF
TGTGCCAGCAGCGGAGTGGGGGATGAGCAGTTCTTC
>TRBV7-7|.|.|TRBJ1-1|15
CASSPWSGGHTEAFF
TGTGCTAGCAGCCCCTGGAGCGGAGGACACACTGAAGCTTTCTTT
>TRBV5-4|few|.|TRBJ2-1|12
CASSGDEGLGFF
TGTGCCAGCAGCGGGGATGAGGGCTTAGGGTTCTTC
>TRBV11-2|.|TRBD1|TRBJ2-5|15
CASSSRDRGIETQYF
TGTGCCAGCAGCTCTCGGGACAGGGGAATAGAGACCCAGTACTTC
>TRBV7-8|many|.|TRBJ2-2|12
CASFSWGGELFF
TGTGCCAGCTTCTCCTGGGGCGGGGAGCTGTTTTTT
>TRBV5-6|.|TRBD1|TRBJ1-3|15
CASSKTGGPGNTIYF
TGTGCCAGCAGTAAAACAGGGGGCCCTGGAAACACCATATATTTT
>TRBV7-2|many|TRBD1|TRBJ2-7|14
CASSVGQGFYEQYF
TGTGCCAGCAGCGTCGGACAGGGCTTCTACGAGCAGTACTTC
>TRBV27|few|.|TRBJ1-1|15
CASIVLHGGRSEAFF
TGTGCCAGCATTGTCTTACATGGGGGCCGTTCTGAAGCTTTCTTT
>TRBV12-3/TRBV12-4|many|TRBD2|TRBJ2-3|15
CASSPLADSTDTQYF
TGTGCCAGCAGTCCCCTAGCGGATTCCACAGATACGCAGTATTTT
>TRBV7-9|few|TRBD2|TRBJ2-5|14
CASSSTSGVETQYF
TGTGCCAGCAGCTCCACTAGCGGGGTGGAGACCCAGTACTTC
>TRBV7-2|many|.|TRBJ2-1|15
CASSPRDLSGNEQFF
TGTGCCAGCAGCCCCCGGGACCTCTCAGGCAATGAGCAGTTCTTC
>TRBV10-3|.|.|TRBJ1-2|13
CASLTADPYGYTF
TGTGCCAGCTTAACGGCAGACCCCTATGGCTACACCTTC
>TRBV23-1|.|TRBD2|TRBJ2-1|17
CASSQAGLRGGLNEQLF
TGCGCCAGCAGTCAGGCAGGACTACGCGGGGGTCTGAATGAGCAGTTGTTC
>TRBV12-3/TRBV12-4|few|TRBD2|TRBJ2-3|19
CASSLGVLAGASSTDTQYF
TGTGCCAGCAGTTTAGGGGTGCTAGCGGGGGCCTCTAGCACAGATACGCAGTATTTT
>TRBV5-6|.|.|TRBJ1-5|16
CASTPGAGDRGQPQHF
TGTGCCAGCACCCCGGGGGCAGGTGACAGAGGTCAGCCCCAGCATTTT
>TRBV7-2|many|.|TRBJ2-6|19
CASSFTRQATYSGANVLTF
TGTGCCAGCAGCTTCACGAGACAGGCCACCTACTCTGGGGCCAACGTCCTGACTTTC
>TRBV7-9|few|TRBD1|TRBJ2-1|15
CASSDTGGAYNEQFF
TGTGCCAGCAGCGACACAGGGGGCGCGTACAATGAGCAGTTCTTC
>TRBV7-2|many|.|TRBJ1-1|12
CASTQSHTEAFF
TGTGCCAGCACCCAGTCCCACACTGAAGCTTTCTTT
>TRBV12-3/TRBV12-4|.|.|TRBJ1-1|18
CASSAGGQSKGLGSEAFF
TGTGCCAGCAGTGCCGGCGGGCAGTCGAAAGGCTTGGGTTCTGAAGCTTTCTTT
>TRBV10-3|.|TRBD1|TRBJ1-2|16
CAISDGTGRSVYGYTF
TGTGCCATCAGTGACGGGACAGGGCGGTCGGTCTATGGCTACACCTTC
>TRBV15|few|TRBD1|TRBJ1-2|16
CATSGRDRGPLYGYTF
TGTGCCACCAGCGGCCGGGACAGGGGTCCCCTCTATGGCTACACCTTC
>TRBV14|few|.|TRBJ2-1|19
CASSQPFSVTGRTYNEQFF
TGTGCCAGCAGCCAACCATTTAGTGTGACAGGGAGGACCTACAATGAGCAGTTCTTC
>TRBV12-3/TRBV12-4|many|.|TRBJ2-2|14
CASSSIPGTGELFF
TGTGCCAGCAGTTCGATTCCCGGAACCGGGGAGCTGTTTTTT
>TRBV5-4|few|.|TRBJ1-6|16
CASSRRGQQFNSPLHF
TGTGCCAGCAGCAGAAGGGGCCAGCAATTTAATTCACCCCTCCACTTT
>TRBV20-1|few|.|TRBJ2-5|13
CSARDIGMETQYF
TGCAGTGCTAGAGATATTGGGATGGAGACCCAGTACTTC
>TRBV4-1|many|.|TRBJ1-5|14
CASSQGLKYQPQHF
TGCGCCAGCAGCCAAGGGTTGAAATATCAGCCCCAGCATTTT
>TRBV27|.|TRBD1|TRBJ1-2|14
CASSFSGGGYGYTF
TGTGCCAGCAGTTTTTCAGGGGGCGGTTATGGCTACACCTTC
>TRBV12-3/TRBV12-4|few|TRBD1|TRBJ1-1|13
CASSQTGITEAFF
TGTGCCAGCAGCCAGACAGGGATCACTGAAGCTTTCTTT
>TRBV5-1|few|.|TRBJ2-1|13
CASSSPKNNEQFF
TGCGCCAGCAGCTCCCCCAAAAATAATGAGCAGTTCTTC
>TRBV7-6|.|.|TRBJ2-4|11
CASRMGDIQYF
TGTGCCAGCAGGATGGGGGACATTCAGTACTTC
>TRBV28|few|.|TRBJ2-3|11
CASSPLSTQYF
TGTGCCAGCAGCCCCCTCTCAACGCAGTATTTT
>TRBV29-1|.|.|TRBJ2-3|14
CSVEPSPGIDTQYF
TGCAGCGTTGAACCCTCCCCGGGTATTGATACGCAGTATTTT